The 30 T cell receptor beta chains reported below all come from one sample, sequenced in a study of blood T cell repertoires in COVID-19. The table came from immunoSEQ multiplex PCR; TCRdb's copy has only in-frame clones and leaves some out. The profile shows fewer than 300,000 clones, roughly 88% of them singletons. Sequencing was carried out using peripheral blood. These receptors all stem from a human donor with COVID-19, enrolled during active disease. The donor label of this sample is uncertain.

The V call is TRBV5-5, the J call TRBJ1-2; weak D call: TRBD1 (5 bases). The CDR3 has 14 residues. Deletions cut 2 bases from V and 2 bases from J, with 10 bases between. CDR1 is SGHKS, CDR2 YYEKEE, per germline (reference sequence). CDR3 region: CASSFGGENYGYTF. Written as DNA, the CDR3 is TGTGCCAGCAGCTTCGGGGGGGAAAACTATGGCTACACCTTC.

V usage is TRBV19 and J usage is TRBJ1-1; 8 bases agree with TRBD1. The CDR3 runs 13 residues. Germline values: CDR1 LNHDA, CDR2 SQIVND (reference sequence). Trimming took 5 bases from V and 4 from J; bases not matched to a gene: 3. CDR3 nucleotide sequence: TGTGCCAGTAGTCAAACAGGGGGCACTGAAGCTTTCTTT. Residues: CASSQTGGTEAFF.

The rearrangement links TRBV14 to TRBJ2-1, with no clear D. CDR3 length: 14 amino acids. The V end lost 4 bases, the J end lost 1 base, and 8 bases lay between the germline ends. Germline CDR1 and CDR2: SGHDN and FVKESK. The CDR3 nucleotides read TGTGCCAGCAGCCTATACGGGTCCTACAATGAGCAGTTCTTC. It encodes CASSLYGSYNEQFF.

This chain joins TRBV30 and TRBJ2-3, with 13 bases lining up with TRBD2. V lost 5 bases to trimming and J lost 7 bases; unmatched junction nucleotides: 3. The germline V gene has CDR1 GTSNPN and CDR2 SVGIG (reference sequence). There are 13 residues in the CDR3. CDR3 loop: CAWSTSGGNTQYF. Written as DNA, the CDR3 is TGTGCCTGGTCGACTAGCGGGGGGAATACGCAGTATTTT.

The CDR3 loop is CASAQRGRNTGELFF. For the CDR3, the DNA is TGTGCCAGTGCACAGCGGGGTAGGAACACCGGGGAGCTGTTTTTT. The chain recombines TRBV19 with TRBJ2-2; TRBD2 matches at 7 bases. The V and J ends lost 8 bases and 1 base, in that order; junction bases with no gene match: 7. Germline V gene sequence: CDR1 LNHDA, CDR2 SQIVND (reference sequence). The CDR3 contains 15 residues.

A word on this clone: This sample includes further DNA sequences coding for the same CDR3. The V gene is TRBV5-1, the J gene TRBJ1-6; D is ambiguous. V was cut by 0 bases and J by 0 bases, with 7 bases left in between. The CDR3 has 16 amino acids. Germline-derived CDR1 and CDR2 are SGHRS and YFSETQ. The DNA for the CDR3 is TGCGCCAGCAGCTTGGATCCGAGCTCCTATAATTCACCCCTCCACTTT. Amino acids: CASSLDPSSYNSPLHF.

The chain joins TRBV10-2 to TRBJ1-5, with TRBD1 as a possible D gene (6 bases). The CDR3 totals 15 residues. With 2 bases removed from V and 0 bases from J, the gap between germline ends came to 8 bases. Germline V gives CDR1 WSHSY, CDR2 SAAADI. Written as DNA, the CDR3 is TGCGCCAGCAGTGAGGAGGGACATAGCAATCAGCCCCAGCATTTT. As protein: CASSEEGHSNQPQHF.

The chain joins TRBV10-3 to TRBJ2-1; D is perhaps TRBD2 (6 bases). Per germline, CDR1 ENHRY and CDR2 SYGVKD. CDR3 length equals 16 residues. Trimming shortened V by 2 bases and J by 3 bases, and 14 bases separated the two germline ends. CDR3 protein: CAISEAASDLYNEQFF. CDR3 DNA sequence: TGTGCCATCAGTGAGGCGGCTAGCGATCTCTACAATGAGCAGTTCTTC.

The chain uses TRBV18 and TRBJ2-5, with 7 bases aligning to TRBD2. Trimming cost V 4 bases and J 5 bases; bases outside gene matches: 4. Germline V CDR1 and CDR2: KGHSH, LQKENI. There are 13 residues in the CDR3. This CDR3 reads CASSLGGKETQYF. CDR3 sequence (DNA): TGTGCCAGCTCACTGGGGGGGAAGGAGACCCAGTACTTC.

The J gene is TRBJ1-2, the V gene TRBV12-3 or TRBV12-4; D is ambiguous. CDR3 length: 13 residues. Trimming took 3 bases from V and 8 from J, leaving 13 bases between them. DNA for the CDR3: TGTGCCAGCAGTTTCGCGGGATCACAGGGCTACACCTTC. It translates to CASSFAGSQGYTF.

A word on this clone: Other nucleotide sequences in the sample specify the same CDR3. This rearrangement joins TRBV12-3 or TRBV12-4 to TRBJ2-3, with D unresolved. Trimming stripped 3 bases from V and 1 base from J, with 5 bases between. The CDR3 loop spans 13 amino acids. The CDR3 here is CASSFSGTDTQYF. In DNA form, the CDR3 reads TGTGCCAGCAGTTTCTCGGGCACAGATACGCAGTATTTT.

There are a few counts of this clone. The rearrangement uses TRBV5-1 and TRBJ2-1; TRBD2 matches 9 bases. Germline CDR1 is SGHRS and CDR2 is YFSETQ. The CDR3 has 15 amino acids. Germline trimming cut 1 base from V and 7 bases from J; bases unmatched to any gene: 6. CDR3 sequence reads: CASSLFAGGSNEQFF. The CDR3, as DNA: TGCGCCAGCAGCTTGTTTGCGGGAGGGTCGAATGAGCAGTTCTTC. Full variable domain (missing parts from reference TRBV5-1 and TRBJ2-1): KAGVTQTPRYLIKTRGQQVTLSCSPISGHRSVSWYQQTPGQGLQFLFEYFSETQRNKGNFPGRFSGRQFSNSRSEMNVSTLELGDSALYLCASSLFAGGSNEQFFGPGTRLTVL.

The V and J genes are TRBV27 and TRBJ1-6, with unresolved D. V was cut by 6 bases and J by 8 bases, with 8 bases left in between. The CDR3 has 12 residues. Germline CDR1 MNHEY, CDR2 SMNVEV (reference sequence). The CDR3 nucleotides are TGTGCCAGCAGCTTCAGTGATTCACCCCTCCACTTT. Its protein product is CASSFSDSPLHF.

The V gene is TRBV19, the J gene TRBJ1-1; TRBD1 might be the D (5 bases). Looked up from germline, CDR1 is LNHDA and CDR2 is SQIVND (reference sequence). The CDR3 has 13 residues. Between the trimmed V and J ends, which lost 7 bases and 4 bases, there was a span of 13 bases. The CDR3 here is CASMVKGSTEAFF. CDR3 nucleotide sequence: TGTGCCAGTATGGTGAAGGGGTCCACTGAAGCTTTCTTT.

The chain carries TRBV3-1 (or the pseudogene TRBV3-2) and TRBJ2-7; D remains ambiguous. Germline CDR1 is LGHDT and CDR2 is YNNKEL (reference sequence). CDR3 length: 12 residues. V was clipped by 3 bases and J by 4 bases, with 7 bases between them. This CDR3 reads CASSHEDYEQYF. The DNA for the CDR3 is TGTGCCAGCAGCCACGAGGATTACGAGCAGTACTTC.

CDR3 amino acids: CASISANANTGELFF. CDR3 DNA sequence: TGTGCCAGCATCTCTGCGAACGCGAACACCGGGGAGCTGTTTTTT. The V and J genes are TRBV5-4 and TRBJ2-2; D unresolved. The CDR3 has 15 amino acids. V was pared by 6 bases and J by 0 bases, with 12 bases between. In germline, CDR1 is SGHNT, CDR2 YYREEE (reference sequence).

The CDR3 DNA reads as TGTGCCAGCAGCCAAGATCGGACAGGGCTCGAAGATACGCAGTATTTT. It encodes CASSQDRTGLEDTQYF. The chain carries TRBV3-1 (or the pseudogene TRBV3-2) and TRBJ2-3, with TRBD1 identical over 8 bases. The CDR3 loop spans 16 amino acids. Germline trimming cut 0 bases from V and 5 bases from J; bases unmatched to any gene: 7. The germline V gene has CDR1 LGHDT and CDR2 YNNKEL (reference sequence).

V gene TRBV12-3 or TRBV12-4 combines with J gene TRBJ2-5; D is perhaps TRBD2 (6 bases). The CDR3 sequence is 13 residues long. Trimming shortened V by 4 bases and J by 7 bases, and 13 bases separated the two germline ends. The CDR3 DNA reads TGTGCCAGCAGTTACGGGAGTGAGGGGACCCAGTACTTC. It specifies CASSYGSEGTQYF.

The chain carries TRBV19 and TRBJ1-6; 7 positions match TRBD1. CDR3 length: 15 residues. The germline V gene encodes CDR1 LNHDA and CDR2 SQIVND (reference sequence). The ends lost 7 bases at V and 7 bases at J; junction bases unmatched: 10. The CDR3 bases are TGTGCCAGTACCCCGACAGGGCCGGGGAATTCACCCCTCCACTTT. As protein: CASTPTGPGNSPLHF.

The count of this clone is one. The chain uses TRBV6-5 and TRBJ2-7; D is possibly TRBD1 (6 bases). V lost 6 bases, J lost 6 bases, and 18 bases lay in between. The CDR3 covers 14 residues. Germline V CDR1 and CDR2: MNHEY, SVGAGI. The CDR3 sequence is CASRQNRVNGEQYF. The CDR3 bases are TGTGCCAGCAGGCAAAACAGGGTAAACGGCGAGCAGTACTTC.

This clone was picked up a small number of times. This chain joins TRBV12-3 or TRBV12-4 and TRBJ1-6, with no clear D. V was shortened by 8 bases and J by 7 bases, with 12 bases between the two germline ends. CDR3 size: 13 residues. CDR3 in amino acids: CASRFNSNSPLHF. Written as DNA, the CDR3 is TGTGCCAGCCGGTTTAACAGCAATTCACCCCTCCACTTT.

The CDR3 spells CASSQSASADIQYF. Here the CDR3 DNA reads TGTGCCAGCAGCCAGAGCGCCAGCGCAGACATTCAGTACTTC. This chain uses TRBV7-9 with TRBJ2-4, with unresolved D. The CDR3 has 14 amino acids. Trimming cost V 5 bases and J 8 bases, with 16 bases left between them. CDR1 is SEHNR and CDR2 is FQNEAQ in the germline V gene (reference sequence).

The gene calls are TRBV9 and TRBJ1-1; D gene unclear. With 0 bases removed from V and 4 bases from J, the gap between germline ends came to 10 bases. Looked up from germline, CDR1 is SGDLS and CDR2 is YYNGEE. The CDR3 consists of 14 residues. The CDR3 DNA reads TGTGCCAGCAGCGTAGGGGTGGGAGGCACTGAAGCTTTCTTT. Translated: CASSVGVGGTEAFF.

The chain carries TRBV10-3 and TRBJ1-1; D remains unclear. V lost 6 bases, J lost 1 base, and 15 bases lay in between. This CDR3 is 15 amino acids long. Germline V CDR1 and CDR2: ENHRY, SYGVKD. CDR3 protein: CAISDLNSGNTEAFF. The CDR3 DNA is TGTGCCATCAGCGATCTTAATTCAGGGAACACTGAAGCTTTCTTT.

The chain carries TRBV10-1 and TRBJ2-3; 7 bases are a match to TRBD2. This CDR3 is built from 13 residues. V lost 10 bases to trimming and J lost 2 bases; unmatched junction nucleotides: 6. Germline CDR1 is WNHNN and CDR2 is SYGVQD (reference sequence). CDR3 amino acids: CAKPSGLTDTQYF. The CDR3 bases are TGCGCCAAACCTAGCGGACTCACAGATACGCAGTATTTT.

The chain couples TRBV19 to TRBJ2-3, with D possibly being TRBD2 (5 bases). The CDR3 totals 16 residues. The germline V gene has CDR1 LNHDA and CDR2 SQIVND (reference sequence). V was pared by 1 base and J by 2 bases, with 13 bases between. CDR3 protein: CASSIVGRRVTDTQYF. The CDR3 DNA follows: TGTGCCAGTAGTATAGTTGGGAGACGGGTCACAGATACGCAGTATTTT.

CDR3 loop: CASSSGEWDAGELFF. As DNA, the CDR3 is TGCGCCAGCAGCTCGGGAGAGTGGGACGCCGGGGAGCTGTTTTTT. The rearrangement uses TRBV5-1 and TRBJ2-2; possible D gene TRBD2, 6 bases. Trimming removed 3 bases from V and 6 bases from J, with 15 bases in between. Germline-derived CDR1 and CDR2 are SGHRS and YFSETQ. The CDR3 covers 15 residues.

The chain links TRBV28 to TRBJ1-2, with 8 bases lining up with TRBD1. CDR1 is MDHEN and CDR2 is SYDVKM in the germline V gene. The CDR3 consists of 18 residues. Trimming removed 6 bases from V and 4 bases from J; junction bases left unmatched: 19. CDR3 in DNA: TGTGCCAGCAGCTCCCCTAGGACAGGGTCCAGGAGTGCCTATGGCTACACCTTC. Its protein product is CASSSPRTGSRSAYGYTF.

CDR3 bases: TGTGCCAGCAGAGGGCGGGGCTCCTACAATGAGCAGTTCTTC. This translates into CASRGRGSYNEQFF. V is TRBV28 and J is TRBJ2-1; weak D call: TRBD2 (6 bases). Trimming pared 6 bases from V and 0 bases from J, leaving 9 bases between. The CDR3 has 14 residues. Germline V gene lookup returns CDR1 MDHEN and CDR2 SYDVKM.

The rearrangement uses TRBV11-2 and TRBJ2-5; 8 bases map to TRBD2. The V gene's germline CDR1 is SGHAT and CDR2 FQNNGV. The CDR3 covers 15 residues. After removal of 5 bases from V and 1 base from J, the junction contained 6 bases not matched to a gene. This CDR3 is CASSREGTTQETQYF. The CDR3 nucleotides are TGTGCCAGCAGCCGGGAGGGGACGACCCAAGAGACCCAGTACTTC. The full variable domain, with the rest looked up from reference TRBV11-2 and TRBJ2-5, is EAGVAQSPRYKIIEKRQSVAFWCNPISGHATLYWYQQILGQGPKLLIQFQNNGVVDDSQLPKDRFSAERLKGVDSTLKIQPAKLEDSAVYLCASSREGTTQETQYFGPGTRLLVL.